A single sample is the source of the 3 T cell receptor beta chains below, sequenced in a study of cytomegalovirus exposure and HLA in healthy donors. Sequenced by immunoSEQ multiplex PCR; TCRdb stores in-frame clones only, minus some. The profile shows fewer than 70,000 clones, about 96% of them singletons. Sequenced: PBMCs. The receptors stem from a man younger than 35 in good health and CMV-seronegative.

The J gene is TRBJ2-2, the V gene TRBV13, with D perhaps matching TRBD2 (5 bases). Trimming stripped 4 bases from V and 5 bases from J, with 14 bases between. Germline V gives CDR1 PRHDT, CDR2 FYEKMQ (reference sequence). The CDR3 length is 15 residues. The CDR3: CASSSSSRGTGELFF. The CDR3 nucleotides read TGTGCCAGCAGCTCGAGCTCCCGCGGGACCGGGGAGCTGTTTTTT.

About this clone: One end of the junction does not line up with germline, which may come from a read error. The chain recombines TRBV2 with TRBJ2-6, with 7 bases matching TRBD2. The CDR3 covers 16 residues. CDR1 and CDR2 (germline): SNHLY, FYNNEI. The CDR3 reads CDSNGGRATGANVLTF. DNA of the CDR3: TGTGACAGCAACGGGGGGAGGGCAACTGGGGCCAACGTCCTGACTTTC.

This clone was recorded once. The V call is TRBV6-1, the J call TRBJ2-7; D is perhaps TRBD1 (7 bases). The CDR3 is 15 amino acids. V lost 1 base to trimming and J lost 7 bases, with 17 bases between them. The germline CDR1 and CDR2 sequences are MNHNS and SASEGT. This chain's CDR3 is CASSEDRGGPVEQYF. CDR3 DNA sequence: TGTGCCAGCAGTGAAGACAGGGGAGGACCCGTAGAGCAGTACTTC.